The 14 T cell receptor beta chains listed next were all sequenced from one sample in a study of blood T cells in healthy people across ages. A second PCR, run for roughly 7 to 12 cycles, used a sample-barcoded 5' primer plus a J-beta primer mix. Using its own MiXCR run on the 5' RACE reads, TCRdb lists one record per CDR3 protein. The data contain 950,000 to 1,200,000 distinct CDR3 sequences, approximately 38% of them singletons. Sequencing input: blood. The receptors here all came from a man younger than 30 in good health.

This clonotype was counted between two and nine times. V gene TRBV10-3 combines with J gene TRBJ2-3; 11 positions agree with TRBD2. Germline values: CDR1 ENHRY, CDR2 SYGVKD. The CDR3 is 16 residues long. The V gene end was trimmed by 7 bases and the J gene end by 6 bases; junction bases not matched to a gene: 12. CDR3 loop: CAIIKFSGGAADTQYF. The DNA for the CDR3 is TGTGCCATCATTAAGTTTAGCGGGGGGGCTGCCGATACGCAGTATTTT.

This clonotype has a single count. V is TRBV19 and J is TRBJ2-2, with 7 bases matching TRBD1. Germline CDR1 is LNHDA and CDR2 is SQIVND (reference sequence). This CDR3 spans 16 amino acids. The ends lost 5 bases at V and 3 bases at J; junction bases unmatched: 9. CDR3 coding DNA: TGTGCCAGTAGTCCCAGGGGGAGCGGACACACCGGGGAGCTGTTTTTT. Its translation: CASSPRGSGHTGELFF.

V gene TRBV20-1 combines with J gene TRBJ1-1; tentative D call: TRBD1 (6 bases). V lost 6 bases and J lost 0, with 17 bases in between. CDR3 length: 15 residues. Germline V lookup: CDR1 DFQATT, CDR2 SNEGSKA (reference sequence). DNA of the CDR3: TGCAGTGCGCCGATGGGGGGGCCCCTGAACACTGAAGCTTTCTTT. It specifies CSAPMGGPLNTEAFF.

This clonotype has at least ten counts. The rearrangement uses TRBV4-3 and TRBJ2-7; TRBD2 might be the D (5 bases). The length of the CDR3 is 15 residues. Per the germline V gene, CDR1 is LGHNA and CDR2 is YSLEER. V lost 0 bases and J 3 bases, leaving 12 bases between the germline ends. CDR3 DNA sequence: TGCGCCAGCAGCCAAGACGAGGCCGGGAACTACGAGCAGTACTTC. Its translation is CASSQDEAGNYEQYF.

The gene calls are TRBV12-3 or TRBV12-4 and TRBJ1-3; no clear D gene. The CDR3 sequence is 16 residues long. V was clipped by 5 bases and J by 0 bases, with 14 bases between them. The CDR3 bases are TGTGCCAGCAGTCCAGACCGCGTCCTCTCTGGAAACACCATATATTTT. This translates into CASSPDRVLSGNTIYF.

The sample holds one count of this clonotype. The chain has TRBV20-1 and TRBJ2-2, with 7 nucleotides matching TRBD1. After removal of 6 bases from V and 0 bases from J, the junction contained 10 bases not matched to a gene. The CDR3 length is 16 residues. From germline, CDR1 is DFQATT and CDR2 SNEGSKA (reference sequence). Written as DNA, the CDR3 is TGCAGTGCCCGGGACAGAAAATATTCGAACACCGGGGAGCTGTTTTTT. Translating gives CSARDRKYSNTGELFF.

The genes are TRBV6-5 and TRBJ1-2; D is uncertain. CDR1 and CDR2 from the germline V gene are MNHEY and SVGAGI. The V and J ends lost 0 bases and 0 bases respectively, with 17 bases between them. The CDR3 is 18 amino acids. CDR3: CASSYSHTRTGPNYGYTF. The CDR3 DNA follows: TGTGCCAGCAGTTACTCTCATACTCGGACCGGTCCTAACTATGGCTACACCTTC.

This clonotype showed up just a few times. CDR3 DNA sequence: TGCAGTGCCCTCGAGGGGGGGATGGGTCTCTCGTTCGAGCAGTACTTC. Its translation: CSALEGGMGLSFEQYF. The V gene is TRBV20-1, the J gene TRBJ2-7, with D possibly being TRBD2 (7 bases). Germline CDR1 is DFQATT and CDR2 is SNEGSKA (reference sequence). The CDR3 consists of 16 residues. V shed 6 bases and J shed 6 bases, with 27 bases lying between them.

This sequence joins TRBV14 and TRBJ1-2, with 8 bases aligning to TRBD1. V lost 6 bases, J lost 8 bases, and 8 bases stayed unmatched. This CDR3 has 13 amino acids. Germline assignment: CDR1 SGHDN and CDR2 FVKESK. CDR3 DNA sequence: TGTGCCAGCAGTCACCCAGGGGGCAGGGGCTACACCTTC. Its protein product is CASSHPGGRGYTF. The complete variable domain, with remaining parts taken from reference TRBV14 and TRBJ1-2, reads EAGVTQFPSHSVIEKGQTVTLRCDPISGHDNLYWYRRVMGKEIKFLLHFVKESKQDESGMPNNRFLAERTGGTYSTLKVQPAELEDSGVYFCASSHPGGRGYTFGSGTRLTVV.

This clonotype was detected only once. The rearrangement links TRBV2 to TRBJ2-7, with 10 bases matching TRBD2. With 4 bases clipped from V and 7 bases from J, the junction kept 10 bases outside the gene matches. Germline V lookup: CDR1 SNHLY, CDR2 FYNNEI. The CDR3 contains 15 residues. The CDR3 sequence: CASSASGRVYNEQYF. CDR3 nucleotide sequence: TGTGCCAGCAGTGCCAGCGGGAGGGTTTACAATGAGCAGTACTTC.

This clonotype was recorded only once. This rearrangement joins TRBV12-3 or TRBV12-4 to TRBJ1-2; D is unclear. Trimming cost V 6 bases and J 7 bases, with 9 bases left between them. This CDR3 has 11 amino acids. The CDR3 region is CASSREGGYTF. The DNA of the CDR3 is TGTGCCAGCAGCCGCGAAGGTGGCTACACCTTC.

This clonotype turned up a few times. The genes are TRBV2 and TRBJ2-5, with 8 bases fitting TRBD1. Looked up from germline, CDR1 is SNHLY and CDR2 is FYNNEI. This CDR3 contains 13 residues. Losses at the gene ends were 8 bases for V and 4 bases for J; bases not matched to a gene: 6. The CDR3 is CASDSGGGETQYF. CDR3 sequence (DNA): TGTGCCAGCGACTCAGGGGGCGGAGAGACCCAGTACTTC.

DNA for the CDR3: TGCAGCCTGCACAGGGGGACAGATACGCAGTATTTT. Translating gives CSLHRGTDTQYF. The chain joins TRBV29-1 to TRBJ2-3; the match to TRBD1 covers 8 bases. The V segment lost 8 bases and the J segment 3 bases; nucleotides outside the gene matches: 4. The CDR3 extends over 12 amino acids. CDR1 and CDR2 from the germline V gene are SQVTM and ANQGSEA.

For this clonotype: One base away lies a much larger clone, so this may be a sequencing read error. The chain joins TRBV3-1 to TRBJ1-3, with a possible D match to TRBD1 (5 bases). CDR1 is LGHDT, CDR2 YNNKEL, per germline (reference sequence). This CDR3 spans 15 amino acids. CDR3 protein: CASSQEITGGNTTYF. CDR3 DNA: TGTGCCAGCAGCCAAGAAATAACAGGAGGAAACACCACATATTTT.